This T cell receptor beta chain is from a study of control samples from healthy donors and cancer patients. J gave up 4 bases and V 4 bases, and 6 bases lay outside the gene matches. CDR1 and CDR2 from the germline V gene are SNHLY and FYNNEI. The CDR3 spans 14 residues. Method: immunoSEQ multiplex PCR; TCRdb's copy keeps in-frame clones and lacks some. The data show around 28,000 clones, 80% to 90% seen once. The source is a woman between 35 and 50 years old with lung cancer. Sequenced input: PBMCs. This sequence joins TRBV2 and TRBJ2-7; 8 bases agree with TRBD1. The CDR3 reads CASSVLQGAYEQYF. In nucleotides, the CDR3 is TGTGCCAGCAGTGTTCTTCAGGGGGCATACGAGCAGTACTTC.